This T cell receptor (beta chain) was captured by sequencing in a study of blood T cell repertoires in COVID-19. About the research overall: COVID-19 samples collected from the United States, Italy and Spain covered acute and convalescent phases. Nucleic acid was either cDNA or gDNA, and it came from T cells, B-cell-depleted T cells, or PBMCs.

Some clones are missing from TCRdb's copy, which holds only in-frame ones; the method was immunoSEQ multiplex PCR. The sample lists about 190,000 clones; 80% to 90% were seen once. Germline lookup yields CDR1 LNHDA and CDR2 SQIVND (reference sequence). Trimming cost V 7 bases and J 0 bases, with 7 bases left between them. The CDR3 length is 13 residues. The chain combines TRBV19 with TRBJ1-3; D not resolved. The source material was peripheral blood. This TCR was recovered from a human donor in a cohort sampled during active COVID-19. CDR3 amino acids: CASIPYSGNTIYF. In DNA form, the CDR3 reads TGTGCCAGTATTCCGTACTCTGGAAACACCATATATTTT.